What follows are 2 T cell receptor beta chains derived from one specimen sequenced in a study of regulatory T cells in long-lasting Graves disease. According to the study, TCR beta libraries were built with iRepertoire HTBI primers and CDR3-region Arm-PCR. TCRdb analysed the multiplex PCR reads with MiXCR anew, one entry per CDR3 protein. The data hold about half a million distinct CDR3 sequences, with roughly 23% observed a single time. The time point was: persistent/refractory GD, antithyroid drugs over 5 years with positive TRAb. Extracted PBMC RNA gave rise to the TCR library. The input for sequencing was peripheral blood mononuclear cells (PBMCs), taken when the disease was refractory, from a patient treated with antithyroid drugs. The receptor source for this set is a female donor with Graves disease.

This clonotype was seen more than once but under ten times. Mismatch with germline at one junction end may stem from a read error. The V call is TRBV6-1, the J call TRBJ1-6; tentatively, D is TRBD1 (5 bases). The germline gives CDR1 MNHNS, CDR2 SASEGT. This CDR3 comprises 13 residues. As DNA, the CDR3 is TGTGCCAGCAGTCATGTGGGGGATTCACCCTTCCACTTT. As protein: CASSHVGDSPFHF.

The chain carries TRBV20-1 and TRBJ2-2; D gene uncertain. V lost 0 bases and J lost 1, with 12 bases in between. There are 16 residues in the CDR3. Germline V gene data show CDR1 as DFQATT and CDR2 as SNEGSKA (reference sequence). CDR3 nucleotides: TGCAGTGCTAGAGATGTCGTGGCAGAGAACACCGGGGAGCTGTTTTTT. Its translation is CSARDVVAENTGELFF.